This record covers a single TCR beta chain. Its antigen is unknown. A much larger clonotype is one base distant, so this may be a read error. Other DNA sequences in the same sample also yield this CDR3. These data originate in a study of shared clonotypes between healthy human individuals (dated by TCRdb to the early 2020s). Background for the entire study: The cohort included three men and a couple of women between 18 and 49 years of age. For each donor, CD4 naive and CD4 memory were each given three plates, CD8 naive was given two plates, and CD8 memory was given one plate. To estimate repertoire size and how much clonotypes are shared between individuals, the study performed deep sequencing of blood TCR repertoires from five healthy adults. To increase sequencing depth and limit assay-specific biases, different laboratories used diverse techniques to prepare libraries and sequence TCR repertoires. Each donor's leukapheresis produced roughly between about 0.9 and 9.5 billion PBMCs. Beyond this particular receptor, the publication reports: Even with the large sequencing depth, rarefaction of the sorted-subset datasets indicated that sequencing was incomplete. Pairwise subsampling indicated that sequencing depth was expected to affect the degree of clonotype sharing among donors. Sampling was restricted to blood, and TCR repertoires in tissue are likely to differ from TCR repertoires in blood. Compared with non-shared clonotypes, the clonotypes found in all four sorted-subset donors had higher generation probabilities. About 5% of naive CD4, around 3.6% of naive CD8, approximately 2% of memory CD4, and 0.4% of memory CD8 clonotypes were shared across several donors. Because the study included a small number of donors, the genetic and exposure-history diversity represented was limited. Naive subsets generally had larger estimated clonotype richness than memory subsets.

The donors were healthy, HIV-negative adults with no recently reported acute infections or vaccinations. Only Caucasian adults living in Nashville, Tennessee, USA were represented among the donors. Magnetic negative selection was used to enrich CD4+ T cells, after which naive cells were positively selected on CD45RA and the negative fraction became the memory subset. Blood was obtained by leukapheresis, after which PBMCs were separated by Ficoll-Histopaque density gradient centrifugation and cryopreserved in liquid nitrogen vapor phase. Analytical flow cytometry was used to check the purity and quantity of each magnetically sorted T cell population. From each sorted fraction, genomic DNA was isolated and quantified by UV absorbance on a Nanodrop 2000c. Using the deep immunoSEQ assay, TCR CDR3 regions were amplified from genomic DNA by multiplex PCR. For each cell subset, the extracted genomic DNA was distributed evenly across all wells of several immunoSEQ 96-well plates, and each plate served as one replicate. For sorted subsets, about 220 ng of genomic DNA, equivalent to about 30,000 T cell genomes, went into each replicate PCR. Purified libraries were measured with a Qubit 3.0 fluorometer, size-checked on a Bioanalyzer 2100, and measured again with the KAPA Library Quantification kit. A separate single-read 150-cycle Illumina NextSeq 550 flow cell was used to sequence each immunoSEQ 96-well plate. The paper's data handling went like this. Because only junctional sequences without quality scores were contained in the immunoSEQ output, filtering matching that applied to full-length reads could not be performed. To assign V/J genes and CDR3, sequences were annotated using PyIR, a Python wrapper for IgBLAST v1.9, with IMGT germline references. Reads with weak V/J assignments (E-value above 1e-6), missing CDR3, stop codons, out-of-frame junctions, or ambiguous translated residues were removed. V3J clonotypes were defined by identical inferred V gene, J gene, and CDR3 amino acid sequence. To compute the percentage overlap between repertoires, the number of shared unique clonotypes was divided by the size of the smaller repertoire. Three approaches were used to assess repertoire richness: RTK rarefaction, the Chao1 estimator, and Recon v2.1 estimates of unobserved clonotypes. OLGA was used to compute generation probabilities for all TCRbeta clonotypes that the gDNA method yielded from a handful of donors. TCRdb took over this immuneACCESS table, retaining in-frame rearrangements with V and J assigned. Such tables are incomplete; in checked studies, under half of the missing clones stem from an unresolved V gene, and the remainder is unexplained. D and trimming were read from the DNA, whereas the V and J calls and clone size are those reported in that table. The sample data list approximately 980,000 clones, and 60% to 85% of these were observed just once. The top ten constitute over 1.3% of the sample.

This TCR was recovered from a man aged 18 to 29 in good health. Sample: memory CD4+ T cells sorted from blood. The cell subset or site label of this sample denotes: CD45RA-negative fraction.

The bases read TGCGCCAGCAGCTTGACGGAGACCCAGTACTTC. Translation gives CASSLTETQYF. Here the chain combines TRBV5-1 and TRBJ2-5, with the identity of the D gene unclear. V is clipped by 1 base and J by 5 bases, and the sequence between their germline boundaries is 3 bases long. The CDR3 contains 11 residues, cysteine and phenylalanine counted. The CDR3 DNA has 33 bases and is translated from base 1. CDR1 and CDR2 are read off the germline V gene as SGHRS and YFSETQ.